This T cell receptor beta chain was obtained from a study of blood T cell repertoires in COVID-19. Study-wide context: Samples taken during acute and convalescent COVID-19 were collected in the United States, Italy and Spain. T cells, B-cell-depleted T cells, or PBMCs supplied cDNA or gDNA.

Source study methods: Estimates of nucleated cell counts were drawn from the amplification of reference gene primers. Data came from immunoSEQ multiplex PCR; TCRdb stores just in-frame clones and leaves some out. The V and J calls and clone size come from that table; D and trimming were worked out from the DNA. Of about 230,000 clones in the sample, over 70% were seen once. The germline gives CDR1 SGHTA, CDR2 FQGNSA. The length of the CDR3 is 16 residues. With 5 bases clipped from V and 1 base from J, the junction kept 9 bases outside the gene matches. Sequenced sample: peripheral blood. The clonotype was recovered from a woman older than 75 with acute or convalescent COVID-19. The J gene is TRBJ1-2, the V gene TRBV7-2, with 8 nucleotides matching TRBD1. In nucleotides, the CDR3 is TGTGCCAGCAGCACGACAGGGGCCGGCTTTAACTATGGCTACACCTTC. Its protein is CASSTTGAGFNYGYTF. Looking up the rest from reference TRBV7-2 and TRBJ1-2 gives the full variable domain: GAGVSQSPSNKVTEKGKDVELRCDPISGHTALYWYRQSLGQGLEFLIYFQGNSAPDKSGLPSDRFSAERTGGSVSTLTIQRTQQEDSAVYLCASSTTGAGFNYGYTFGSGTRLTVV.